Following are 8 T cell receptor beta chains from one sample sequenced in a study of shared clonotypes between healthy human individuals. Sequencing was performed with immunoSEQ multiplex PCR; in TCRdb, only in-frame clones are kept and a portion is missing. The sample consists of some 510,000 clones, approximately 79% of them appearing once. Material: PBMCs. These receptors all come from a middle-aged woman in good health. Some clones in this sample may be carry-over from other donors' samples.

The chain uses TRBV27 and TRBJ2-7; 9 bases are a match to TRBD2. Germline V gene data show CDR1 as MNHEY and CDR2 as SMNVEV (reference sequence). The V and J ends lost 5 bases and 4 bases, in that order; junction bases with no gene match: 6. The CDR3 length is 14 residues. CDR3 sequence reads: CASSPSGIAYEQYF. CDR3 sequence (DNA): TGTGCCAGCAGTCCTAGCGGGATCGCTTACGAGCAGTACTTC.

This clone has only one observation. V usage is TRBV9 and J usage is TRBJ2-3, with TRBD2 matching over 10 bases. The CDR3 is made up of 15 amino acids. Trimming took 0 bases from V and 6 from J; bases not matched to a gene: 4. Germline CDR1 reads SGDLS; CDR2 reads YYNGEE. As DNA, the CDR3 is TGTGCCAGCAGCGTAGGAAGCGGGAGGGCTGATACGCAGTATTTT. It specifies CASSVGSGRADTQYF.

V and J are TRBV11-2 and TRBJ1-5; TRBD1 aligns across 12 bases. Germline V lookup: CDR1 SGHAT, CDR2 FQNNGV. V dropped 5 bases and J dropped 5; count of bases not matched to a gene: 4. This CDR3 spans 15 amino acids. DNA for the CDR3: TGTGCCAGCAGCCCCGGGACAGGGGGCCATCAGCCCCAGCATTTT. Residues: CASSPGTGGHQPQHF.

The genes are TRBV19 and TRBJ2-5, with D perhaps matching TRBD2 (6 bases). This CDR3 has 15 residues. V was clipped by 6 bases and J by 5 bases, with 19 bases between them. Germline CDR1 and CDR2: LNHDA and SQIVND (reference sequence). The chain's CDR3 is CASRPVGGMSETQYF. The CDR3 region has the DNA TGTGCCAGTAGACCTGTGGGGGGTATGTCCGAGACCCAGTACTTC.

The chain links TRBV5-5 to TRBJ2-7; a possible D gene is TRBD1 (6 bases). Germline V lookup: CDR1 SGHKS, CDR2 YYEKEE (reference sequence). V lost 4 bases to trimming and J lost 3 bases, with 8 bases between them. This CDR3 region has 12 residues. The CDR3 nucleotides read TGTGCCAGCAGCCGCAGGGGCTACGAGCAGTACTTC. This translates into CASSRRGYEQYF.

The CDR3 DNA is TGTGCCAGCTCACCGATGACAGGGAGGTTGGGCGAAAAACTGTTTTTT. The encoded protein is CASSPMTGRLGEKLFF. The rearrangement joins TRBV18 to TRBJ1-4; 7 nucleotides agree with TRBD1. The CDR3 has 16 amino acids. In germline, CDR1 is KGHSH, CDR2 LQKENI. J gave up 8 bases and V 3 bases, and 12 bases lay outside the gene matches.

This chain links TRBV28 with TRBJ2-1; 10 bases match TRBD2. The CDR3 spans 15 residues. J gave up 9 bases and V 6 bases, and 11 bases lay outside the gene matches. Germline CDR1 reads MDHEN; CDR2 reads SYDVKM. CDR3 protein: CASSPRTSGSSEQFF. CDR3 nucleotides: TGTGCCAGCAGCCCCCGGACTAGCGGTTCCAGTGAGCAGTTCTTC.

J is TRBJ2-7 and V is TRBV28, with D perhaps assigned TRBD1 or TRBD2 (6 bases each). Germline V CDR1 and CDR2: MDHEN, SYDVKM. V dropped 7 bases and J dropped 5 bases, with 21 bases sitting between them. The CDR3 is 15 residues long. CDR3 nucleotide sequence: TGTGCCAGCACCAACGTCGGGGGCCCGCACCACGAGCAGTACTTC. Residues: CASTNVGGPHHEQYF.